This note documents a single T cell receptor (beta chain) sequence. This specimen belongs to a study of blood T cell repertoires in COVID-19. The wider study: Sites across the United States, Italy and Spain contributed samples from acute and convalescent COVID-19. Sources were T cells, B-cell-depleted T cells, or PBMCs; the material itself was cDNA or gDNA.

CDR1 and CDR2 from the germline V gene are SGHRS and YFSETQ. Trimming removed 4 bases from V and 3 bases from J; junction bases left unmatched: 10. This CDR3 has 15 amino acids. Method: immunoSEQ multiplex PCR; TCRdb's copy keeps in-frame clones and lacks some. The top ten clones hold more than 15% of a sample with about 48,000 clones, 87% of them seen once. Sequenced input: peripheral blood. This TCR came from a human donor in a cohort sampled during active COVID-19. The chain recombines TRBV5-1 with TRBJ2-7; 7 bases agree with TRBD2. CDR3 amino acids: CASSGPGEGVYEQYF. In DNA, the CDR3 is TGCGCCAGCAGCGGACCCGGGGAGGGAGTCTACGAGCAGTACTTC. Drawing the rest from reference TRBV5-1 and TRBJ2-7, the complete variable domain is KAGVTQTPRYLIKTRGQQVTLSCSPISGHRSVSWYQQTPGQGLQFLFEYFSETQRNKGNFPGRFSGRQFSNSRSEMNVSTLELGDSALYLCASSGPGEGVYEQYFGPGTRLTVT.